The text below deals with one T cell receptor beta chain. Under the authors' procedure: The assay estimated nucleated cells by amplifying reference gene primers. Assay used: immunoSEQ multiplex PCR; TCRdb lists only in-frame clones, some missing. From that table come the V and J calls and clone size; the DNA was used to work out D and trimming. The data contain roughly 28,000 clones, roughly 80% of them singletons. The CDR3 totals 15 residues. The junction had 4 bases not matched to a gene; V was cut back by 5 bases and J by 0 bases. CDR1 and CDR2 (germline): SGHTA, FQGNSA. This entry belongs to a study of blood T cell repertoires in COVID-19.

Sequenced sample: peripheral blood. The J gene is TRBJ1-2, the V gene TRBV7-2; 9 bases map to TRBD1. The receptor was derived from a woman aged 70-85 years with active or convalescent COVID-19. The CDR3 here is CASSEDRGPNYGYTF. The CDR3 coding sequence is TGTGCCAGCAGCGAGGACAGGGGTCCTAACTATGGCTACACCTTC.